This T cell receptor beta chain was observed in a study of cytomegalovirus exposure and HLA in healthy donors (dated by TCRdb to about 2017). General notes on the study: An earlier analysis of about 530 of the donors reported 276 Gb of sequence data and 90 million to 120 million unique TCR beta sequences obtained from about 179 million T cells. A later genetic analysis took genome-wide SNP genotypes for about 55% of the 666 donors and used that subset as a discovery cohort. Both class I and class II loci were covered by HLA typing, at four-digit resolution. The number of typed donors differed by locus: about 620-640 for A, B, C, DRB1 and DQB1; approximately 520 for DQA1; approximately 600 for DPA1; and 450 to 480 for DPB1. Among some 400 genotyped donors of the cohort, an average of roughly 230,000 unique TCR beta nucleotide sequences was sequenced per donor, of which 15% to 20% were non-productive. A later analysis re-analyzed previously published TCR beta repertoires from 550 to 700 donors and added high-resolution HLA genotyping to study TCR occurrence patterns. The study used immunosequencing to profile the T cell repertoires of some 600 subjects and linked those repertoires to cytomegalovirus serostatus. Along with the roughly 610-subject first cohort, a separate validation cohort of around 120 different subjects was used. To predict cytomegalovirus infection status, the study combined high-throughput TCR immunosequencing, statistical association of individual TCRs with disease status, and machine learning. In the later analysis, no new phenotypic data were used to find candidate immune exposures; instead, reliance was placed on TCR beta sequences and their occurrence across donors. Donor age, sex, ethnicity and CMV serostatus were compiled alongside the repertoire data. To decide whether each TCR beta V gene segment behaved as functional or pseudogenic, an earlier analysis of 587 of the donors relied on high-throughput TCR beta sequencing. The aim of the study was to test whether cataloging public T cell receptors could identify signatures of past pathogen exposure. All discovery cohort repertoires had been generated using a single sequencing platform. An early release that covered 500 to 800 HLA-typed donors contained about 300 gigabases of sequencing data and 70 million to 100 million unique TCR sequences. The genetic ancestry cluster associated with self-reported Caucasian donors included 65% to 90% of the approximately 430 genotyped donors. Because of strong linkage in the cohort, four to six DR-DQ haplotypes were treated as single units for association and clustering. On the study overall, not on this receptor specifically: Because the 87-base-pair reads could not distinguish some IMGT-functional V segments, including TRBV6-2 and TRBV6-3, those segments were excluded. According to a later genetic analysis, donors in an Asian-associated ancestry cluster had fewer N-insertions in productive TCRs than the approximately 710-donor mean. Immune exposure information for the cohort was limited to CMV serostatus. A later genetic analysis associated a missense DCLRE1C variant with V-gene and J-gene trimming of TCR beta chains, and an independent cohort replicated the association. A further reported finding was that TCR beta sequences accurately predicted the HLA-A and HLA-B alleles for most subjects in the first cohort. Across donors, most TCR sequences were observed very rarely, whereas some public TCRs were present in many individuals. In an earlier analysis of approximately 590 of the donors, most TCR beta V segments appeared in productive rearrangements about 87% or about 30% of the time, broadly matching IMGT annotations. A total of 150 or so TCR beta chains were listed by the study as associated with cytomegalovirus. In this cohort, only TCR beta chains were sequenced, and detectable features were limited by the absence of alpha or paired-chain data. Assigning TCR associations to individual alleles was difficult when HLA alleles, especially DR and DQ, strongly co-occurred. Because counts were too low, seventeen rarely observed V segments, including chromosome 9 orphons, were excluded from the earlier analysis of 587 of the donors. Sequencing depth was assumed to be roughly uniform across donors in the presence/absence analyses, though that assumption may not hold. In a later analysis, the rate of TCR association differed among HLA loci, with DRB1 alleles having the most associated TCRs and HLA-C alleles having the fewest. Because some donors lacked HLA typing at each locus, the association tests relied only on the typed subset. A later analysis found that most CMV-associated TCR beta chains appeared HLA-restricted, with HLA associations seemingly driven largely by CMV exposure. Linkage disequilibrium might explain the correlated functional status among segregating V segments, but an unknown experimental factor could not be ruled out. In both the original and validation cohorts, the classifier was reported to diagnose cytomegalovirus status with high specificity and sensitivity. A later analysis reported that several top co-occurrence clusters appeared linked to parvovirus B19, influenza, CMV and Epstein-Barr virus. Compared with equally common non-associated chains, HLA-associated TCR beta chains in a later analysis were more clonally expanded and had lower generation probabilities. In vitro tests confirmed that a few of the cytomegalovirus-associated TCR beta chains recognize cytomegalovirus antigens. The authors suggested that the approach could potentially be generalized to other disease states and immunological phenotypes. At a false discovery rate of 0.05, a later analysis linked around 15,000 TCR beta sequences to specific HLA alleles. A cluster of highly shared sequence variants was judged likely to be a technical artifact of the sequencing pipeline.

The cohort comprised 710 or so healthy bone marrow donors. At the time of sampling, every cohort member was nominally healthy, though immune exposures that went unrecorded were likely present. The donor tested CMV seronegative, placing the donor among the 350 to 400 seronegative members of the cohort. Every donor gave a peripheral blood sample, and the peripheral blood mononuclear cells from that sample were used for TCR beta sequencing. Genomic DNA extraction from the blood cell samples was performed with the Qiagen DNeasy Blood Extraction Kit. The germline V gene yields MGHRA for CDR1 and YSYEKL for CDR2. Trimming costs V 0 bases and J 0 bases, and their ends lie 14 bases apart. From its cysteine to its phenylalanine, the CDR3 spans 17 amino acids. The DNA shown is the 51-base CDR3, in frame from base 1. The protocol used for the library was the immunoSEQ multiplex PCR assay. The multiplex PCR relied on a mix of 60 forward primers for TCR Vbeta segments and 13 reverse primers for TCR Jbeta segments. Amplification of the CDR3 region of rearranged TCR beta genes was performed with a multiplex PCR assay on genomic DNA. Amplified TCR beta libraries were sequenced as 87-base-pair reads on the Illumina HiSeq System. The source study handled its data this way. A later analysis counted around 72 million unique TCR beta chains across the 666 repertoires, and 9.5 million to 11 million of these chains were shared by at least two donors. Raw reads were error-corrected and collapsed into unique sequences with a nearest-neighbor algorithm that merged closely related sequences to remove PCR and sequencing errors. V, D and J gene segments were assigned by aligning CDR3 sequences to IMGT reference sequences. For a sequence to be retained, a match of at least six nucleotides was required to both a V gene segment and a J gene segment. Rearrangements were classified as productive when the CDR3 lacked stop codons and remained in frame with V and J, and all other rearrangements were classified as non-productive. Following IMGT convention, CDR3 was defined as the stretch from the second conserved V-encoded cysteine up to the conserved J-encoded phenylalanine. The earlier analysis of about 620 of the donors excluded sequences that lacked an unambiguous match to a single V gene segment. An earlier analysis of 587 of the donors called V segments functional above 56.7% productive rearrangements and segregating when the between-donor standard deviation exceeded 5%. A statistical classification framework was developed to diagnose cytomegalovirus status using the catalog of TCR beta chain sequences. V and J gene assignment, in a later analysis, came from comparing TCR nucleotide sequences with IMGT/GENE-DB human TR gene sequences. The TCRdist pipeline was used in a later analysis to assign CDR3 sequences and most-parsimonious VDJ recombination scenarios. In a later analysis, each TCR beta chain was defined by its CDR3 amino acid sequence together with its V-gene family, and reads without a unique V-gene family were excluded. To address suspected cross-contamination and a sequencing artifact, a later analysis removed around 600 highly shared, low-generation-probability nucleotide sequences. A later analysis calculated a clonal expansion index for each public chain from normalized within-repertoire ranks of inferred template counts. In a later analysis, generation probabilities were computed with a VDJ recombination model fitted to out-of-frame rearrangements, and the resulting probabilities were checked against IGoR. In a later analysis, TCR-TCR, TCR-HLA and TCR-CMV co-occurrence was scored with hypergeometric tests, and a repertoire-size bias correction was applied to TCR pairs. False discovery rates were estimated in a later analysis by permuting HLA or CMV assignments 20 times. In a later analysis, co-occurring TCRs were grouped with DBSCAN, and TCRdist sequence similarity was added when clustering was performed within HLA-allele-positive subsets. For co-occurrence clustering, repertoires with fewer than 30,000 or more than 120,000 public chains were excluded, along with a handful of repertoires with anomalous nucleotide sharing. Sourced from immuneACCESS, this table was stored by TCRdb with only in-frame sequences that have V and J called. A share of the clones is absent; for the studies checked, an unresolved V gene accounts for under half, and the remainder has no known explanation. That table gives V, J and clone size, and the DNA gave D and trimming. The sample table lists some 130,000 clones, roughly four fifths of them with a count of one. The ten largest clones capture 2% to 2.5% of the sample.

With respect to this clone: Its antigen target is currently unknown. Base qualities were left out, and no much larger clone turns up one base away.

This clonotype was sampled from a man younger than 45 in good health and CMV-seronegative. The chain is encoded by TRBV4-1 joined to TRBJ2-5, with TRBD2 perhaps the D gene, on 6 matching bases. The sample taken for sequencing was PBMCs. The CDR3 in this case is CASSQDLTSPYQETQYF. The sequenced DNA is TGCGCCAGCAGCCAAGATTTAACTAGCCCGTACCAAGAGACCCAGTACTTC.